This T cell receptor (beta chain) was identified in a study of cytomegalovirus exposure and HLA in healthy donors. Study summary: The Caucasian-associated ancestry cluster contained more than 75% of the approximately 430 genotyped donors. Findings of the study overall: A later analysis revealed that TCR association rates differed between HLA loci, peaking at DRB1 and bottoming out at HLA-C. According to an earlier analysis, most TCR beta V segments yielded productive rearrangements about 90% or about 30% of the time. Later analysis revealed greater clonal expansion in HLA-associated TCR beta chains than in equally common others.

CDR3 length: 14 residues. Germline V lookup: CDR1 SGHRS, CDR2 YFSETQ. J gave up 8 bases and V 4 bases, and 10 bases lay outside the gene matches. Turning to this clone: Its antigen is currently unknown.

Use of 60 Vbeta and 13 Jbeta primers characterized the PCR. The protocol was immunoSEQ multiplex PCR, while the TCRdb copy is restricted to in-frame clones and leaves out a portion. The sample gives 200,000 or so clones, 82% of which show up once; about 3% is in the top ten. The source of this sequence is a woman between 35 and 50 years old in good health and CMV-seronegative. The chain is built from TRBV5-1 and TRBJ1-2, with 8 positions matching TRBD1. Sequenced sample: PBMCs. As DNA, the CDR3 is TGCGCCAGCAGCGATACCGCAGGGGGCGGAGGCTACACCTTC. Translation: CASSDTAGGGGYTF.